This section outlines one T cell receptor (beta chain) sequence together with its context. Its antigen is as yet unknown. These data belong to a study of blood T cells in healthy people across ages. V shed 5 bases and J 13 bases; nucleotides not matched to a gene: 7. Germline assignment: CDR1 MNHEY and CDR2 SMNVEV (reference sequence). The CDR3 runs to 12 residues. General study points: Whereas aged donors had fewer naive CD4+ cells, long-lived donors had more of them and higher diversity.

Using a J-beta primer mix together with a sample-barcoded 5' primer, a second PCR was run for roughly 6 to 12 cycles. The template-switch adaptor, which had 12 random nucleotides, put a tag on each cDNA molecule. TCRdb processed the 5' RACE reads anew with MiXCR; each CDR3 protein has one entry. The sample has around 750,000 distinct CDR3 sequences; roughly 53% are singletons. The receptor was derived from an elderly man in good health. The chain recombines TRBV27 with TRBJ2-4; 8 bases map to TRBD1. The specimen was blood. This CDR3 is CASSPSQGGQYF. Written as DNA, the CDR3 is TGTGCCAGCAGTCCCTCACAGGGGGGCCAGTACTTC.